These 32 T cell receptor beta chains share one sample of origin, sequenced in a study of T cell therapy after organ transplantation. These receptors' antigens are unknown. Libraries were prepared by immunoSEQ multiplex PCR; TCRdb keeps only in-frame clonotypes and omits some of them. This sample carries about 50,000 clones, 94% of them seen once, and the ten largest clones take about 2.9%. Source: CD8+ T cells from blood, taken before autologous CMV-specific T cell therapy. Receptor source: a human patient who had received a solid organ transplant and had CMV disease.

This chain connects TRBV5-1 to TRBJ2-3; 9 positions match TRBD2. Trimming at V came to 1 base and at J to 1 base, leaving 4 bases not matched to a gene. CDR3 length: 16 residues. The germline V gene encodes CDR1 SGHRS and CDR2 YFSETQ. The CDR3 DNA is TGCGCCAGCAGCTTGTGGGAGCGGGGGGGCACAGATACGCAGTATTTT. Its protein is CASSLWERGGTDTQYF.

This clone was observed once. This chain connects TRBV27 to TRBJ1-1; TRBD1 might be the D (6 bases). Germline V gives CDR1 MNHEY, CDR2 SMNVEV (reference sequence). The CDR3 is made up of 14 amino acids. Trimming cost V 6 bases and J 5 bases, with 16 bases left between them. As DNA, the CDR3 is TGTGCCAGCAGCCAAGGGGGTAAGATAACTGAAGCTTTCTTT. Translated: CASSQGGKITEAFF.

The chain combines TRBV11-2 with TRBJ2-7; D unclear. The germline V gene has CDR1 SGHAT and CDR2 FQNNGV. The CDR3 is 15 amino acids. Trimming took 5 bases from V and 4 from J, leaving 18 bases between them. The CDR3 sequence: CASSLRSRINYEQYF. Written as DNA, the CDR3 is TGTGCCAGCAGCCTGAGGTCACGGATAAATTACGAGCAGTACTTC. Full variable domain (outside the CDR3, taken from reference TRBV11-2 and TRBJ2-7): EAGVAQSPRYKIIEKRQSVAFWCNPISGHATLYWYQQILGQGPKLLIQFQNNGVVDDSQLPKDRFSAERLKGVDSTLKIQPAKLEDSAVYLCASSLRSRINYEQYFGPGTRLTVT.

The chain employs TRBV6-5 and TRBJ1-2, with 10 nucleotides matching TRBD1. Germline CDR1 MNHEY, CDR2 SVGAGI. The CDR3 covers 15 residues. The J segment lost 1 base and the V segment lost 4 bases, leaving 3 bases of the junction unmatched. CDR3 loop: CASSFRDRGNYGYTF. The CDR3 DNA reads TGTGCCAGCAGTTTCCGGGACAGGGGTAACTATGGCTACACCTTC.

The chain employs TRBV6-5 and TRBJ1-1; D unclear. Trimming removed 0 bases at V and 1 base at J, with 12 bases between. The germline V gene has CDR1 MNHEY and CDR2 SVGAGI. The CDR3 has 16 residues. CDR3 loop: CASSYSPDAGNTEAFF. CDR3 sequence (DNA): TGTGCCAGCAGTTACTCGCCCGATGCGGGGAACACTGAAGCTTTCTTT.

The rearrangement uses TRBV19 and TRBJ1-2; TRBD1 aligns across 7 bases. Germline CDR1 LNHDA, CDR2 SQIVND (reference sequence). V dropped 3 bases and J dropped 5; count of bases not matched to a gene: 3. This CDR3 contains 13 residues. The CDR3 loop reads CASSIQGEYGYTF. CDR3 nucleotides: TGTGCCAGTAGTATTCAGGGGGAATATGGCTACACCTTC.

The rearrangement links TRBV9 to TRBJ2-5; 10 bases are a match to TRBD1. This CDR3 is built from 17 residues. Germline V lookup: CDR1 SGDLS, CDR2 YYNGEE. The V and J ends lost 0 bases and 5 bases, in that order; junction bases with no gene match: 10. The CDR3 sequence: CASSVDAGQGIIETQYF. As DNA, the CDR3 is TGTGCCAGCAGCGTAGACGCGGGACAGGGGATAATCGAGACCCAGTACTTC.

The genes are TRBV6-1 and TRBJ2-7; D not resolved. The CDR3 is 16 amino acids. Trimming stripped 1 base from V and 1 base from J, with 14 bases between. The germline CDR1 and CDR2 sequences are MNHNS and SASEGT. CDR3 loop: CASSEGWEGPSYEQYF. As DNA, the CDR3 is TGTGCCAGCAGTGAAGGGTGGGAAGGACCATCCTACGAGCAGTACTTC.

The rearrangement uses TRBV12-5 and TRBJ1-2; D gene unclear. CDR3 length equals 19 residues. V shed 1 base and J shed 2 bases, with 23 bases lying between them. Germline V lookup: CDR1 LGHNT, CDR2 FRNRAP. The CDR3 protein is CASGLAVRITGVENYGYTF. The CDR3 DNA reads as TGTGCTAGTGGTTTGGCAGTCAGGATAACGGGTGTGGAGAACTATGGCTACACCTTC.

The CDR3 here is CASSFNPRGDTEAFF. CDR3 bases: TGTGCCAGCAGCTTTAACCCAAGGGGTGACACTGAAGCTTTCTTT. This sequence joins TRBV11-2 and TRBJ1-1; D might be TRBD1 (5 bases). The V and J ends lost 3 bases and 3 bases respectively, with 14 bases between them. Germline V CDR1 and CDR2: SGHAT, FQNNGV. This CDR3 region has 15 residues.

This chain links TRBV10-1 with TRBJ2-1, with TRBD2 matching 8 bases. The CDR3 covers 12 residues. Looked up from germline, CDR1 is WNHNN and CDR2 is SYGVQD (reference sequence). Unmatched junction bases numbered 0, after V lost 5 bases and J lost 6 bases. The CDR3 protein is CASSSGSNEQFF. The CDR3 bases are TGCGCCAGCAGTAGCGGGAGCAATGAGCAGTTCTTC.

The V call is TRBV2, the J call TRBJ2-7; 9 bases fit TRBD2. V was pared by 2 bases and J by 2 bases, with 7 bases of the junction left unmatched. Germline loops: CDR1 SNHLY, CDR2 FYNNEI. This CDR3 region has 16 residues. CDR3 nucleotide sequence: TGTGCCAGCAGTGAAATGGGGCTAGCGGGGACCTACGAGCAGTACTTC. Encoded protein: CASSEMGLAGTYEQYF.

This rearrangement joins TRBV5-4 to TRBJ1-1; D ambiguous. V lost 4 bases and J lost 3, with 4 bases in between. Germline lookup yields CDR1 SGHNT and CDR2 YYREEE (reference sequence). The CDR3 totals 11 residues. CDR3 nucleotide sequence: TGTGCCAGCAGCGTGGACACTGAAGCTTTCTTT. Translating it yields CASSVDTEAFF.

The genes are TRBV4-1 and TRBJ2-5; D is perhaps TRBD1 (5 bases). Deletions cut 1 base from V and 3 bases from J, with 15 bases between. CDR1 and CDR2 (germline): MGHRA, YSYEKL. There are 16 residues in the CDR3. The CDR3 coding sequence is TGCGCCAGCAGCCAAGTACCAGGGCGTAGAAAAGAGACCCAGTACTTC. Translation gives CASSQVPGRRKETQYF.

The chain uses TRBV6-5 and TRBJ2-7; D possibly corresponds to TRBD2 (5 bases). V lost 2 bases and J lost 0, with 11 bases in between. This CDR3 has 15 residues. Germline loops: CDR1 MNHEY, CDR2 SVGAGI. The DNA for the CDR3 is TGTGCCAGCAGTTACACCGGGGAGAGCTCCTACGAGCAGTACTTC. It translates to CASSYTGESSYEQYF.

The V and J genes are TRBV13 and TRBJ2-5; D is unresolved. The ends were cut back, 0 bases at V and 2 bases at J, with 10 bases in the middle. The CDR3 sequence is 15 residues long. Germline V gives CDR1 PRHDT, CDR2 FYEKMQ (reference sequence). The CDR3 DNA sequence: TGTGCCAGCAGCTTAGGAGAAGATAGACAAGAGACCCAGTACTTC. Translated: CASSLGEDRQETQYF. Combining the CDR3 with reference TRBV13 and TRBJ2-5 gives the whole variable domain AAGVIQSPRHLIKEKRETATLKCYPIPRHDTVYWYQQGPGQDPQFLISFYEKMQSDKGSIPDRFSAQQFSDYHSELNMSSLELGDSALYFCASSLGEDRQETQYFGPGTRLLVL.

The V and J genes are TRBV4-1 and TRBJ2-1, with D perhaps TRBD1 or TRBD2 (5 bases each). The ends were cut back, 0 bases at V and 6 bases at J, with 12 bases in the middle. In germline, CDR1 is MGHRA, CDR2 YSYEKL. CDR3 length equals 15 residues. The chain's CDR3 is CASSQEGTAINEQFF. DNA for the CDR3: TGCGCCAGCAGCCAAGAAGGGACCGCTATCAATGAGCAGTTCTTC.

The chain couples TRBV6-6 to TRBJ2-2; D is possibly TRBD2 (6 bases). Germline loops: CDR1 MNHNY, CDR2 SVGAGI (reference sequence). V was pared by 6 bases and J by 5 bases, with 16 bases between. This CDR3 has 15 amino acids. The CDR3 reads CASSGGLSGTGELFF. The CDR3 DNA sequence: TGTGCCAGCAGCGGAGGGCTTTCGGGGACCGGGGAGCTGTTTTTT.

V and J are TRBV5-6 and TRBJ2-7; D is unclear. The CDR3 covers 13 residues. The V end lost 0 bases, the J end lost 2 bases, and 6 bases lay between the germline ends. The germline V gene has CDR1 SGHDT and CDR2 YYEEEE. CDR3 in amino acids: CASSLEFAYEQYF. CDR3 DNA sequence: TGTGCCAGCAGCTTGGAGTTCGCCTACGAGCAGTACTTC.

V is TRBV14 and J is TRBJ2-1, with TRBD1 matching over 7 bases. The germline gives CDR1 SGHDN, CDR2 FVKESK. This CDR3 region has 14 residues. V dropped 4 bases and J dropped 3; count of bases not matched to a gene: 3. The chain's CDR3 is CASSPDRVYNEQFF. CDR3 coding DNA: TGTGCCAGCAGCCCCGACAGGGTCTACAATGAGCAGTTCTTC.

The rearrangement joins TRBV10-2 to TRBJ1-5, with D unresolved. Trimming shortened V by 3 bases and J by 6 bases, and 6 bases separated the two germline ends. Per germline, CDR1 WSHSY and CDR2 SAAADI. The CDR3 runs 12 residues. In DNA form, the CDR3 reads TGCGCCAGCAGTGAATCGGGTCAGCCCCAGCATTTT. It translates to CASSESGQPQHF.

The chain carries TRBV5-1 and TRBJ1-1, with TRBD1 identical over 9 bases. The CDR3 has 16 residues. After removal of 0 bases from V and 3 bases from J, the junction contained 6 bases not matched to a gene. The germline V gene encodes CDR1 SGHRS and CDR2 YFSETQ. CDR3 bases: TGCGCCAGCAGCTTGGGACAGGGGGAGGCGGACACTGAAGCTTTCTTT. It codes for CASSLGQGEADTEAFF.

The chain is built from TRBV7-8 and TRBJ2-7; 7 bases map to TRBD1. Germline-derived CDR1 and CDR2 are SGHVS and FQNEAQ. The CDR3 has 17 residues. With 9 bases clipped from V and 3 bases from J, the junction kept 20 bases outside the gene matches. The CDR3 DNA reads TGTGCCAGTTCCGTTTCCGGACAGGTCGGATCTGGCTACGAGCAGTACTTC. Encoded protein: CASSVSGQVGSGYEQYF.

The chain has TRBV30 and TRBJ2-3; D ambiguous. The germline CDR1 and CDR2 sequences are GTSNPN and SVGIG (reference sequence). Trimming pared 0 bases from V and 6 bases from J, leaving 7 bases between. CDR3 size: 12 residues. This CDR3 reads CAWSVNRDTQYF. As DNA, the CDR3 is TGTGCCTGGAGTGTAAATCGGGATACGCAGTATTTT.

The V call is TRBV30, the J call TRBJ1-1, with D hard to call. The CDR3 has 13 amino acids. V was pared by 0 bases and J by 2 bases, with 7 bases between. Per the germline V gene, CDR1 is GTSNPN and CDR2 is SVGIG (reference sequence). CDR3 region: CAWSVQPNTEAFF. Here the CDR3 DNA reads TGTGCCTGGAGTGTACAGCCCAACACTGAAGCTTTCTTT.

The chain carries TRBV11-2 and TRBJ1-6; possible D gene TRBD1, 5 bases. Germline CDR1 and CDR2: SGHAT and FQNNGV. V shed 4 bases and J shed 7 bases, with 17 bases lying between them. The CDR3 spans 16 residues. In DNA, the CDR3 is TGTGCCAGCAGCTCCCCGGGGGGTTTACTAAATTCACCCCTCCACTTT. Amino acids: CASSSPGGLLNSPLHF.

The genes are TRBV13 and TRBJ2-5; D unresolved. The CDR3 contains 11 residues. Trimming stripped 2 bases from V and 4 bases from J, with 2 bases between. Germline CDR1 PRHDT, CDR2 FYEKMQ (reference sequence). CDR3: CASSLLETQYF. The CDR3 DNA sequence: TGTGCCAGCAGCTTACTAGAGACCCAGTACTTC.

This rearrangement joins TRBV19 to TRBJ1-1; 9 positions match TRBD1. The germline gives CDR1 LNHDA, CDR2 SQIVND (reference sequence). The CDR3 has 14 amino acids. V lost 5 bases to trimming and J lost 4 bases; unmatched junction nucleotides: 5. CDR3 nucleotides: TGTGCCAGTAGTTCACAGGGGGCGCCCACTGAAGCTTTCTTT. Protein sequence: CASSSQGAPTEAFF. The full variable domain, with the rest looked up from reference TRBV19 and TRBJ1-1, is DGGITQSPKYLFRKEGQNVTLSCEQNLNHDAMYWYRQDPGQGLRLIYYSQIVNDFQKGDIAEGYSVSREKKESFPLTVTSAQKNPTAFYLCASSSQGAPTEAFFGQGTRLTVV.

The chain recombines TRBV5-5 with TRBJ2-7; no clear D. CDR1 is SGHKS and CDR2 is YYEKEE in the germline V gene (reference sequence). V lost 0 bases and J lost 3, with 10 bases in between. This CDR3 contains 14 residues. The CDR3 here is CASSLAEQSYEQYF. The CDR3 DNA is TGTGCCAGCAGCTTGGCAGAACAGAGCTACGAGCAGTACTTC.

The chain employs TRBV10-3 and TRBJ2-7; D may be TRBD1 (6 bases). V was clipped by 5 bases and J by 0 bases, with 17 bases between them. CDR3 size: 16 residues. Germline loops: CDR1 ENHRY, CDR2 SYGVKD. CDR3 in DNA: TGTGCCATCAGTATGGACCCAGGGGTAAGCTCCTACGAGCAGTACTTC. It yields the protein CAISMDPGVSSYEQYF.

This sequence joins TRBV13 and TRBJ1-2, with TRBD1 identical over 10 bases. The CDR3 is made up of 15 amino acids. Germline V gene sequence: CDR1 PRHDT, CDR2 FYEKMQ (reference sequence). The trim removed 5 bases at V and 7 bases at J, leaving 10 bases unmatched. In DNA form, the CDR3 reads TGTGCCAGCAGCCCGGGGGGGACAGGGGTCGGTGGCTACACCTTC. Translating gives CASSPGGTGVGGYTF.

This chain joins TRBV7-3 and TRBJ2-5; D possibly corresponds to TRBD1 (6 bases). The J call is in doubt because the DNA end fits TRBJ2-7 better. The V gene's germline CDR1 is SGHTA and CDR2 FQGTGA. The CDR3 spans 15 residues. The CDR3 nucleotides are TGTGCCAGCAGCTTATGGGCAGGGGACGCCTACGAGCAGTACTTC. This encodes CASSLWAGDAYEQYF.